This T cell receptor (beta chain) was obtained from a study of OX40 agonist ivuxolimab in advanced cancers. Study-level background: Three patients got partial responses; one had hepatocellular carcinoma and two had cutaneous melanoma. Findings and limits, study-wide: The study observed clonal expansion of CD4+ and CD8+ blood T cells by week 6 at 0.1 to 3.0 mg/kg.

Any history of autoimmune disease or systemic immunosuppression disqualified patients. The CDR3 contains 16 residues. Germline V gene lookup returns CDR1 SGHTA and CDR2 FQGNSA. Of note for this clone: Its cognate antigen is unknown. Its ends do not fully match the called genes, so a read error is possible.

Repertoires were generated with immunoSEQ multiplex PCR, while TCRdb's copy carries only in-frame clones and drops some. The data show tens of thousands of clones, around 82% seen once. The TCR sequence derives from an adult with an advanced solid tumor such as melanoma, head and neck, liver or kidney cancer. The chain combines TRBV7-2 with TRBJ1-5; D is unclear. The source material was CD4+ or CD8+ T cells sorted from blood, sampled in a trial of the OX40 agonist ivuxolimab. The CDR3 DNA reads TGTGCCAGCAGTTTAGGCGCCAGCTATAGCAATCAGCCCCAGCATTTT. It specifies CASSLGASYSNQPQHF.